Following are 9 T cell receptor beta chains from one sample sequenced in a study of blood T cells in healthy people across ages. A second 7 to 11 cycle PCR used barcoded and J-beta primers. MiXCR was run by TCRdb on the 5' RACE reads, yielding one entry per CDR3 protein. The repertoire holds over 600,000 distinct CDR3 sequences, with 40% to 45% as singletons. Sequencing was performed on blood. The receptors shown here come from a man older than 75 in good health.

The rearrangement joins TRBV7-9 to TRBJ2-2; TRBD1 might be the D (6 bases). Germline V gene sequence: CDR1 SEHNR, CDR2 FQNEAQ (reference sequence). Trimming left V 4 bases short and J 8 bases short, with 14 bases between. This CDR3 is built from 14 residues. The CDR3 loop is CASSSTGILGELFF. CDR3 sequence (DNA): TGTGCCAGCAGCTCCACAGGGATTTTAGGGGAGCTGTTTTTT.

This clonotype was seen more than once but under ten times. The V call is TRBV3-1, the J call TRBJ2-4; D may be TRBD1 (5 bases). V lost 2 bases and J 5 bases, leaving 13 bases between the germline ends. The germline gives CDR1 LGHDT, CDR2 YNNKEL (reference sequence). This CDR3 region has 15 residues. The CDR3 loop is CASSQRQGGENIQYF. Here the CDR3 DNA reads TGTGCCAGCAGCCAACGGCAGGGCGGTGAAAACATTCAGTACTTC.

The V and J genes are TRBV20-1 and TRBJ2-3; 9 bases are shared with TRBD2. This CDR3 is built from 14 residues. Per germline, CDR1 DFQATT and CDR2 SNEGSKA (reference sequence). The V and J ends lost 3 bases and 6 bases, in that order; junction bases with no gene match: 7. Here the CDR3 reads CSASGGGAADTQYF. CDR3 in DNA: TGCAGTGCTAGCGGCGGGGGGGCAGCTGATACGCAGTATTTT.

In this sample, this clonotype turned up many times. This chain connects TRBV6-5 to TRBJ2-1; perhaps TRBD2 as D (5 bases). Germline CDR1 MNHEY, CDR2 SVGAGI. The V end lost 5 bases, the J end lost 8 bases, and 13 bases lay between the germline ends. The CDR3 totals 13 residues. The CDR3 loop reads CASSALAGYEQFF. CDR3 coding DNA: TGTGCCAGCAGTGCCCTAGCCGGCTATGAGCAGTTCTTC.

V usage is TRBV6-2 or TRBV6-3 and J usage is TRBJ2-7, with 8 bases that match TRBD1. Germline V gives CDR1 MNHEY, CDR2 SVGEGT. With V trimmed by 7 bases and J by 0 bases, 11 bases remained unmatched. This CDR3 has 16 residues. The CDR3 protein is CASIKGQGVFSYEQYF. CDR3 DNA: TGTGCCAGCATAAAAGGACAGGGTGTTTTCTCCTACGAGCAGTACTTC.

The chain is built from TRBV7-9 and TRBJ2-1; possible D gene TRBD2, 6 bases. Trimming removed 5 bases at V and 5 bases at J, with 16 bases between. The CDR3 totals 15 residues. Per germline, CDR1 SEHNR and CDR2 FQNEAQ (reference sequence). CDR3 residues: CASSLIRDFDNEQFF. In nucleotides, the CDR3 is TGTGCCAGCAGCCTCATCCGGGACTTTGACAATGAGCAGTTCTTC.

This chain links TRBV12-5 with TRBJ2-3; 7 bases are shared with TRBD1. The V and J ends lost 6 bases and 4 bases, in that order; junction bases with no gene match: 13. Germline loops: CDR1 LGHNT, CDR2 FRNRAP. This CDR3 comprises 16 residues. CDR3 coding DNA: TGTGCTAGTGGCCTCGCCCCGACAGGGTCCCCAGATACGCAGTATTTT. Its protein product is CASGLAPTGSPDTQYF.

This clonotype was observed a handful of times. V is TRBV7-2 and J is TRBJ2-7, with D perhaps TRBD2 (6 bases). Between the trimmed V and J ends, which lost 3 bases and 7 bases, there was a span of 16 bases. Germline lookup yields CDR1 SGHTA and CDR2 FQGNSA. The CDR3 length is 14 residues. CDR3 in amino acids: CASSFLPGLGEQYF. The CDR3 region has the DNA TGTGCCAGCAGCTTCCTCCCGGGACTGGGGGAGCAGTACTTC. Based on the CDR3 plus reference TRBV7-2 and TRBJ2-7, the full variable domain is GAGVSQSPSNKVTEKGKDVELRCDPISGHTALYWYRQSLGQGLEFLIYFQGNSAPDKSGLPSDRFSAERTGGSVSTLTIQRTQQEDSAVYLCASSFLPGLGEQYFGPGTRLTVT.

This clonotype has a count of ten or more. The chain couples TRBV6-2 or TRBV6-3 to TRBJ2-7; no firm D call. CDR1 and CDR2 from the germline V gene are MNHEY and SVGEGT. This CDR3 spans 12 amino acids. The ends were cut back, 5 bases at V and 3 bases at J, with 8 bases in the middle. CDR3 sequence (DNA): TGTGCCAGCAGTCTCACCATCTACGAGCAGTACTTC. Translation: CASSLTIYEQYF.